This T cell receptor (beta chain) was identified in a study of blood T cell repertoires in COVID-19. Assignment of participants to cohorts was predicated upon participant-reported clinical history. The junction had 1 base not matched to a gene; V was cut back by 4 bases and J by 5 bases. This CDR3 comprises 13 residues. The germline CDR1 and CDR2 sequences are SNHLY and FYNNEI. About this clone itself: The sample carries other DNA sequences with the same CDR3.

Per the original methods: It was from reference gene primer amplification that nucleated cell counts were estimated. Clones were sequenced by immunoSEQ multiplex PCR, and TCRdb holds only the in-frame ones, with some missing. V, J and clone size derive from that table, while D and trimming were established from the DNA sequence. The sample includes approximately 210,000 clones, around four fifths of them seen just once. Sequencing used PBMCs or T cells enriched from blood (not recorded which). The chain uses TRBV2 and TRBJ1-4; 7 nucleotides match TRBD1. The clonotype comes from a man aged 40-50 years who had recovered from COVID-19. The chain's CDR3 is CASSGQGNEKLFF. DNA for the CDR3: TGTGCCAGCAGTGGACAGGGAAATGAAAAACTGTTTTTT.